These 3 T cell receptor beta chains originate from one sample sequenced in a study of T-cell reconstitution after alpha-beta-depleted transplantation in children. The TCRbeta library incorporated unique molecular identifiers. MiXCR was run by TCRdb on the PCR reads, yielding one entry per CDR3 protein. The sample carries about 240,000 distinct CDR3 sequences, 12% recorded once. The sample here was PBMCs from the stem cell graft donor, taken from the stem cell graft. Receptor source: a human donor who donated a stem cell graft to a child with acute lymphoblastic leukemia.

This clonotype came up many times. The J gene is TRBJ1-5, the V gene TRBV15; 9 bases line up with TRBD1. V dropped 1 base and J dropped 5; count of bases not matched to a gene: 9. The germline V gene encodes CDR1 LNHNV and CDR2 YYDKDF (reference sequence). The CDR3 is made up of 17 amino acids. CDR3 amino acids: CATSRAALDRGDQPQHF. For the CDR3, the DNA is TGTGCCACCAGCAGAGCCGCTTTAGACAGGGGGGATCAGCCCCAGCATTTT.

The chain recombines TRBV18 with TRBJ2-7; D not certain. Germline V gene lookup returns CDR1 KGHSH and CDR2 LQKENI. Trimming stripped 3 bases from V and 3 bases from J, with 9 bases between. The CDR3 is 13 amino acids. DNA of the CDR3: TGTGCCAGCTCACCTGGTATTGTCTACGAGCAGTACTTC. It specifies CASSPGIVYEQYF.

This clonotype was counted ten times or more. CDR3 loop: CASSLSSGNSDTQYF. The CDR3, as DNA: TGTGCCAGCAGCTTATCGAGCGGGAACTCAGATACGCAGTATTTT. The chain combines TRBV11-1 with TRBJ2-3; TRBD2 matches 7 bases. With V trimmed by 2 bases and J by 4 bases, 6 bases remained unmatched. This CDR3 contains 15 residues. Germline CDR1 reads SGHAT; CDR2 reads FQDESV (reference sequence).